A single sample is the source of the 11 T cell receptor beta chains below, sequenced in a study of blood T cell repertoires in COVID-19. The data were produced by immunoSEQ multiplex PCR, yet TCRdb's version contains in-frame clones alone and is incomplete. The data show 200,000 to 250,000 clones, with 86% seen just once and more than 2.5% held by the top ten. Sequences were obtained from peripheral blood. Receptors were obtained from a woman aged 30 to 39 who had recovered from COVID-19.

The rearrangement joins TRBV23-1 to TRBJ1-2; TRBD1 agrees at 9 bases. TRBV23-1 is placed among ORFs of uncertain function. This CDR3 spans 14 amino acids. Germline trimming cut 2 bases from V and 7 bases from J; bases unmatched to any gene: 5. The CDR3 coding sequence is TGCGCCAGCAGTCAACCCCAGGGACAGGGTGGCTACACCTTC. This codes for CASSQPQGQGGYTF.

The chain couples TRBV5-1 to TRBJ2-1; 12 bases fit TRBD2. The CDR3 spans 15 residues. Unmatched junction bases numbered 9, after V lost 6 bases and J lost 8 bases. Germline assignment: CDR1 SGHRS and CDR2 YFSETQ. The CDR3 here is CASTYLAGGRDEQFF. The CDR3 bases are TGCGCCAGCACCTATCTAGCGGGGGGGCGCGATGAGCAGTTCTTC.

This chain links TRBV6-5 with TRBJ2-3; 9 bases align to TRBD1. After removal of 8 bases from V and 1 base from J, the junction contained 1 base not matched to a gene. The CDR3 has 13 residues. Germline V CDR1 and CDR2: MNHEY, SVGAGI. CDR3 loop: CASRDRGTDTQYF. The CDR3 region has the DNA TGTGCCAGCCGGGACAGGGGCACAGATACGCAGTATTTT.

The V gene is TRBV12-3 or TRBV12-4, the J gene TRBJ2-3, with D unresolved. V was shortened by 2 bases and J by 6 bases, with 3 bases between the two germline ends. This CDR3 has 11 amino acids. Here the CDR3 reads CASSLSDTQYF. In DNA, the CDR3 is TGTGCCAGCAGTTTAAGCGATACGCAGTATTTT.

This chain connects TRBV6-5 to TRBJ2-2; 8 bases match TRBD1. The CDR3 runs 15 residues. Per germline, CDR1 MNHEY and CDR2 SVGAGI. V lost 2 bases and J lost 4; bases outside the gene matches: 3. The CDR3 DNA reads TGTGCCAGCAGTTACGACAGGGGTTTCACCGGGGAGCTGTTTTTT. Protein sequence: CASSYDRGFTGELFF.

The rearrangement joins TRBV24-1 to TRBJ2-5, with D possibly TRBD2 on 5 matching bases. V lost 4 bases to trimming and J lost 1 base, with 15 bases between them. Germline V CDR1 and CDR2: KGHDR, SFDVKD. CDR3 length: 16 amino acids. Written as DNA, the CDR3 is TGTGCCACCAGTGAAACGGACTCCTTTGGCCAAGAGACCCAGTACTTC. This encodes CATSETDSFGQETQYF.

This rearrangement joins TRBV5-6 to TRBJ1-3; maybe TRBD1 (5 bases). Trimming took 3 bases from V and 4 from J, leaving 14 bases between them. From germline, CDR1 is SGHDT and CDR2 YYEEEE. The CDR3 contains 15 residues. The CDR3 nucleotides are TGTGCCAGCAGCTCTTGGGGCCTCCAAGGAAACACCATATATTTT. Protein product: CASSSWGLQGNTIYF. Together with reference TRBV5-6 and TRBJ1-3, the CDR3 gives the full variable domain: DAGVTQSPTHLIKTRGQQVTLRCSPKSGHDTVSWYQQALGQGPQFIFQYYEEEERQRGNFPDRFSGHQFPNYSSELNVNALLLGDSALYLCASSSWGLQGNTIYFGEGSWLTVV.

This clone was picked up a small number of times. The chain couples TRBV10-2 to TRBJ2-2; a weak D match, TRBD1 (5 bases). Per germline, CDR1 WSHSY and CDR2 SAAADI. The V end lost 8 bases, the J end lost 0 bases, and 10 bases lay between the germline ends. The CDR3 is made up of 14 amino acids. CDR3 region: CASYQGSNTGELFF. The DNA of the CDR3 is TGCGCCAGCTATCAGGGTTCGAACACCGGGGAGCTGTTTTTT.

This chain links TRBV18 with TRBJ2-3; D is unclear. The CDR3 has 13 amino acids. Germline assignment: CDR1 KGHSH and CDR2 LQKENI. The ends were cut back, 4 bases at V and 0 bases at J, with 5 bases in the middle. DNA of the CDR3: TGTGCCAGCTCACTTACTAGCACAGATACGCAGTATTTT. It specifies CASSLTSTDTQYF.

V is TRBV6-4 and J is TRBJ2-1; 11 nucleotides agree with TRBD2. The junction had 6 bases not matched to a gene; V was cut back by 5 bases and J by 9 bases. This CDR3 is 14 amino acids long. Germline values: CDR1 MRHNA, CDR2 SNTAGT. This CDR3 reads CASSFSGGAVEQFF. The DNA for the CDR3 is TGTGCCAGCAGTTTTAGCGGGGGGGCCGTTGAGCAGTTCTTC.

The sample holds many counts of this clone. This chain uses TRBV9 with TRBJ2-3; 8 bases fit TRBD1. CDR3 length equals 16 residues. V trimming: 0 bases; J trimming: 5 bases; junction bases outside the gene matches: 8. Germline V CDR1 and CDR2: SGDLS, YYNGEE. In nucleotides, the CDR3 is TGTGCCAGCAGCGTAGCCTCGCAGGGGGCGGGAGATACGCAGTATTTT. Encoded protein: CASSVASQGAGDTQYF.